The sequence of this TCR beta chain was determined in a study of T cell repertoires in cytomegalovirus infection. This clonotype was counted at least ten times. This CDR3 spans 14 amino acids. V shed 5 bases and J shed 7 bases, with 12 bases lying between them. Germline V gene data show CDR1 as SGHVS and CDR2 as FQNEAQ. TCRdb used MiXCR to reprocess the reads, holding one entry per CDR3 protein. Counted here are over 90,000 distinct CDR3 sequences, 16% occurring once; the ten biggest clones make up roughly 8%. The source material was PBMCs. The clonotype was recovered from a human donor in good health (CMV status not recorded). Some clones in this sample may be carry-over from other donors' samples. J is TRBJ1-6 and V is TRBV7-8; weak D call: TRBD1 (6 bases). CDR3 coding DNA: TGTGCCAGCAGCGCCGGACAGACAAATTCACCCCTCCACTTT. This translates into CASSAGQTNSPLHF.